Listed below are T cell receptor beta chains from one sample, sequenced in a study of CD4+ T cells in melanoma. Sequencing was performed with immunoSEQ multiplex PCR; in TCRdb, only in-frame clones are kept and a portion is missing. This table has roughly 60,000 clones, over 60% appearing once. Sample: tumor tissue. The receptors here all came from a human donor with melanoma. Each CDR3 is given with its conserved first and last residue. Fields, in order: V gene, D gene, clone size, J gene, CDR3 DNA, CDR3 protein. A D gene is named only where the DNA matches it firmly. Size is stated for part of the rows, as once, few or many counts, or as a class when the clone is expanded.

TRBV4-1	.	.	TRBJ2-2	TGCGCCAGCAGTCCCGACCTAGGACCCGGGGAGCTGTTTTTT	CASSPDLGPGELFF
TRBV6-6	.	.	TRBJ2-3	TGTGCCAGCAGTTTAGTAACAGATACGCAGTATTTT	CASSLVTDTQYF
TRBV6-1	.	.	TRBJ2-2	TGTGCCAGCAGTGAAGGTATAGGAGGACAGCCGAACACCGGGGAGCTGTTTTTT	CASSEGIGGQPNTGELFF
TRBV7-6	TRBD1	.	TRBJ2-7	TGTGCCAGCAGCTTAGGAAGCAGGGGGCTTATCTACGAGCAGTACTTC	CASSLGSRGLIYEQYF
TRBV10-2	TRBD1	.	TRBJ1-2	TGCGCCAGCAGTGGGCGACAGGGCCCGCAGGGAGGCTACACCTTC	CASSGRQGPQGGYTF
TRBV2	TRBD1	few	TRBJ1-2	TGTGCCAGCACCTTAGGACAGGAAAGGCGCTACACCTTC	CASTLGQERRYTF
TRBV28	.	many	TRBJ2-7	TGTGCCAGCAGGTCGCCCTACGAGCAGTACTTC	CASRSPYEQYF
TRBV6-6	TRBD1	.	TRBJ1-2	TGTGCCAGCAGTAACCCAGGGACAGGATCTAACTATGGCTACACCTTC	CASSNPGTGSNYGYTF
TRBV4-2	.	.	TRBJ2-7	TGTGCCAGCAGCCACGGTACAACCAGGGGCGAGCAGTACTTC	CASSHGTTRGEQYF
TRBV5-1	TRBD1	.	TRBJ1-1	TGCGCCAGCAGCTTCACTACGGGACAGGGGAACACTGAAGCTTTCTTT	CASSFTTGQGNTEAFF
TRBV19	.	.	TRBJ2-3	TGTGCCAGTAGTATCCCGGGGGCCACGCAGTATTTT	CASSIPGATQYF
TRBV30	TRBD1	.	TRBJ2-7	TGTGCCTGGACCGGGACAGGGGAATTTGAGCAGTACTTC	CAWTGTGEFEQYF
TRBV7-9	.	.	TRBJ2-7	TGTGCCAGCAGCTTCGGAGGGGCCGACGAGCAGTACTTC	CASSFGGADEQYF
TRBV5-1	TRBD2	few	TRBJ2-1	TGCGCCAGCAGCTTGAAGCGGGGGGGCCTAGATGAGCAGTTCTTC	CASSLKRGGLDEQFF
TRBV7-2	.	.	TRBJ1-5	TGTGCCAGCAGCCTAGGGACAATTGGGGATCAGCCCCAGCATTTT	CASSLGTIGDQPQHF
TRBV7-9	.	.	TRBJ2-1	TGTGCCAGCAGCATAGAAGTGAATGAGCAGTTCTTC	CASSIEVNEQFF
TRBV9	TRBD2	few	TRBJ2-2	TGTGCCAGCAGCCCTCCCGGTGGGGTAGCGGGGGACACCGGGGAGCTGTTTTTT	CASSPPGGVAGDTGELFF
TRBV5-4	.	.	TRBJ2-7	TGTGCCAGCAGCGCAACAGGGCTACGGCCCTACGAGCAGTACTTC	CASSATGLRPYEQYF
TRBV28	.	.	TRBJ1-2	TGTGCCAGCAGCCCGGGGGTAGCCTATGGCTACACCTTC	CASSPGVAYGYTF
TRBV2	.	.	TRBJ2-2	TGTGCCAGCAGTGAAGCGGAGGGTACGAACACCGGGGAGCTGTTTTTT	CASSEAEGTNTGELFF
TRBV28	.	.	TRBJ1-6	TGTGCCAGCACCGAAGCGGCTAATTCACCCCTCCACTTT	CASTEAANSPLHF
TRBV5-1	.	.	TRBJ1-4	TGCGCCAGCAGCTTCGAGGGAACTAATGAAAAACTGTTTTTT	CASSFEGTNEKLFF
TRBV5-6	.	.	TRBJ2-1	TGTGCCAGCAGCTTGGATGCAACCCGAGCCCCGTTCTTC	CASSLDATRAPFF
TRBV29-1	.	.	TRBJ2-7	TGCAGCGTTGAGGAAAGCACCTACGAGCAGTACTTC	CSVEESTYEQYF
TRBV28	TRBD1	.	TRBJ2-7	TGTGCCAGCAGCTCTCGGGGACAGGGGGACGACGAGCAGTACTTC	CASSSRGQGDDEQYF
TRBV4-1	TRBD1	.	TRBJ2-7	TGCGCCAGCAGCCTAAGACAGGGGGTTTACGAGCAGTACTTC	CASSLRQGVYEQYF
TRBV25-1	.	.	TRBJ1-4	TGTGCCACCTCTGGGGATGCAACTAATGAAAAACTGTTTTTT	CATSGDATNEKLFF
TRBV7-2	.	.	TRBJ2-1	TGTGCCAGCAGCTTAGAGTCAGGGACTGTTCTTGAGCAGTTCTTC	CASSLESGTVLEQFF
TRBV19	.	.	TRBJ2-2	TGTGCCAGTAGTGTGACCGGGGAGCTGTTTTTT	CASSVTGELFF
TRBV2	TRBD1	once	TRBJ2-1	TGTGCCAGCAGTGTCAGGACAGGGGCTGAGCAGTTCTTC	CASSVRTGAEQFF
TRBV11-1	TRBD1	few	TRBJ1-1	TGTGCCAGCAGCAACCGGACAGGGGGCGGGGGGGCTTTCTTT	CASSNRTGGGGAFF
TRBV5-4	TRBD1	.	TRBJ1-2	TGTGCCAGCAGTTTGGGACAGGGGGGCTATGGCTACACCTTC	CASSLGQGGYGYTF
TRBV7-9	.	.	TRBJ2-7	TGTGCCAGCAGCCCCCGGGACGGCTACGAGCAGTACTTC	CASSPRDGYEQYF
TRBV2	.	.	TRBJ1-2	TGTGCCAGCAGTGAACGGCAGGTGGGGGGAGGCTACACCTTC	CASSERQVGGGYTF
TRBV19	TRBD2	.	TRBJ2-2	TGTGCCAGTAGTATGGAGGGCCTAGCGGGGGCTTCGACCGGGGAGCTGTTTTTT	CASSMEGLAGASTGELFF
TRBV6-1	TRBD2	few	TRBJ2-5	TGTGCCAGCAGTCAGGGAGGGAGCCTTGAGACCCAGTACTTC	CASSQGGSLETQYF
TRBV30	TRBD1	many	TRBJ1-1	TGTGCCTGGAGTGGGGACAGGGGGCCTGAAGCTTTCTTT	CAWSGDRGPEAFF
TRBV9	.	.	TRBJ2-1	TGTGCCAGCAGCGTAGGTCCTCAGGGCGGGTTCAATGAGCAGTTCTTC	CASSVGPQGGFNEQFF
TRBV28	TRBD2	once	TRBJ2-4	TGTGCCAGCAGTTCCCCGGGGGGGCAGGTAAACATTCAGTACTTC	CASSSPGGQVNIQYF
TRBV10-3	.	.	TRBJ1-2	TGTGCCATCAGTGAGTCGTCAGGGGAGGGCTATGGCTACACCTTC	CAISESSGEGYGYTF
TRBV29-1	TRBD1	.	TRBJ2-1	TGCAGCGTTTTAGGGTCAGAGGGGGCACAGCAGTTCTTC	CSVLGSEGAQQFF
TRBV28	.	few	TRBJ1-1	TGTGCCAGCCTCCCAGGTTTGAACACTGAAGCTTTCTTT	CASLPGLNTEAFF
TRBV6-6	.	.	TRBJ2-7	TGTGCCAGCAGTCCGGGACATGCCTCCTACGAGCAGTACTTC	CASSPGHASYEQYF